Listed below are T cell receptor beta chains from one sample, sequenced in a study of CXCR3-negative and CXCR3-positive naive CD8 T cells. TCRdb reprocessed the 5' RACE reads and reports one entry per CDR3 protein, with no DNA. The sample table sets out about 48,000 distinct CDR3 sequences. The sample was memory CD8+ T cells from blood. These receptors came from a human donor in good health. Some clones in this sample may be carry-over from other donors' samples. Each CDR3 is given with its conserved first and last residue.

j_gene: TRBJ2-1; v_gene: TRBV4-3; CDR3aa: CASSQTSGGDYNEQFF
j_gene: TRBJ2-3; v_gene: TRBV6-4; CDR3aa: CASSSSSTDTQYF
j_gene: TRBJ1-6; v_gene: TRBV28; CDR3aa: CASSLTAGSSPLHF
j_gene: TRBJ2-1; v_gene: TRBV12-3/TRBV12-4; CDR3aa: CASRSGQGNNEQFF
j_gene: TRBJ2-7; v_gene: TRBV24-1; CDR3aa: CATSDMGEQYF
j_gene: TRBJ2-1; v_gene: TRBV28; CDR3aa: CASSYLAGQFF
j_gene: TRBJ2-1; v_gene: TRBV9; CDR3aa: CASSVAVGASYNEQFF
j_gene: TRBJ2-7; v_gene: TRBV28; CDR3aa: CASSLLTGGDTYEQYF
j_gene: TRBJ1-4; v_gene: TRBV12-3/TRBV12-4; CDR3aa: CASSLQATNEKLFF
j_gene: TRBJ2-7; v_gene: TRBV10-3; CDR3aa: CAITWGNEQYF
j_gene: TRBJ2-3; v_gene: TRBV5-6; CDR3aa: CASSSGTSQVQYF
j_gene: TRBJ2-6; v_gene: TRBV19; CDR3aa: CASSGAVSGANVLTF
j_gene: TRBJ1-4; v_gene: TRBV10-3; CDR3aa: CAISESGQAANEKLFF
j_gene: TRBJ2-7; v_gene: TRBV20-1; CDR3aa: CSARVLAGEQYF
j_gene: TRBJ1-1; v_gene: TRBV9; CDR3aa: CASSVAPQDTEAFF
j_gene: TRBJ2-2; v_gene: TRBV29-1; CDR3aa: CSVELAGAGELFF
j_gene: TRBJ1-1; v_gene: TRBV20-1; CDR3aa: CSAATGETEAFF
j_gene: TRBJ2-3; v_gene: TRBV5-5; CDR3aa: CASSLARGVDTQYF
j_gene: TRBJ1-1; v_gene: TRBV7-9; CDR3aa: CASSLGSVQAFF
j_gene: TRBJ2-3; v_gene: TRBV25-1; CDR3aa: CASSGKTSGGAYTDTQYF
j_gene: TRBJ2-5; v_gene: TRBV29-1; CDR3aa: CSVPYGGETQYF
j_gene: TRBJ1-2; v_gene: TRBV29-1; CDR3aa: CSAGAGGGRDYGYTF
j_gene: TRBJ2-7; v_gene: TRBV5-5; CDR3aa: CASSLVAVDYEQYF